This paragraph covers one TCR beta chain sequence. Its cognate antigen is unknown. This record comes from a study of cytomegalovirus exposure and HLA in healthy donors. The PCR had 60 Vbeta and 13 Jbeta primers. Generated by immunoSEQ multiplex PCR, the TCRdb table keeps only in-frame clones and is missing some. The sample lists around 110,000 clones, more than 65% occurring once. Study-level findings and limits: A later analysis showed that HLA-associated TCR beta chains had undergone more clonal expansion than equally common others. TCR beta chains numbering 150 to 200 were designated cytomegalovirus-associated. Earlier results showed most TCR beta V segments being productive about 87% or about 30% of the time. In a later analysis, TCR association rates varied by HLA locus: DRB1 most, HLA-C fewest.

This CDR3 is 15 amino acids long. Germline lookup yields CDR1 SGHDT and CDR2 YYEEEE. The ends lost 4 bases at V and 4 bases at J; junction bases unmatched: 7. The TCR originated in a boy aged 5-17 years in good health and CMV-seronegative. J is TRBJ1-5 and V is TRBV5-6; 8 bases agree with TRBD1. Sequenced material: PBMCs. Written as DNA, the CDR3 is TGTGCCAGCAGCGTCGGACAGGGAGGAAATCAGCCCCAGCATTTT. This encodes CASSVGQGGNQPQHF.